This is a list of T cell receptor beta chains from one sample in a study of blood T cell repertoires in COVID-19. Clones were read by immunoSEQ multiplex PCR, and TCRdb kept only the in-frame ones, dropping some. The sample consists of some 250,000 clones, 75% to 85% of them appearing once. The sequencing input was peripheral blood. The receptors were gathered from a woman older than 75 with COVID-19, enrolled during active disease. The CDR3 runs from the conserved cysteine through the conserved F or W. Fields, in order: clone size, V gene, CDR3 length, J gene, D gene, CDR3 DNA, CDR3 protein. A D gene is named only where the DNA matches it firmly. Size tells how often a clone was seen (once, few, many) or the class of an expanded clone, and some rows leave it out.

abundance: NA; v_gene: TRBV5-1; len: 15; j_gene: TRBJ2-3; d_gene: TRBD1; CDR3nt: TGCGCCAGCAGCATCAATGACAGGGTACCAGATACGCAGTATTTT; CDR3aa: CASSINDRVPDTQYF
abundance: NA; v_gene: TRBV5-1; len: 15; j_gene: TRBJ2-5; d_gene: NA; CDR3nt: TGCGCCAGCAGCCAGGCCGGGGGGCGCGAAGAGACCCAGTACTTC; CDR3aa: CASSQAGGREETQYF
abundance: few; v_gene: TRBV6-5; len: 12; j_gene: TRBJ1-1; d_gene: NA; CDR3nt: TGTGCCAGCCGGACCCCAACCGGGACTACCTTCTTT; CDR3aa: CASRTPTGTTFF
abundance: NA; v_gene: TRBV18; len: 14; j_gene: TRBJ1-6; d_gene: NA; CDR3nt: TGTGCCAGCTCACTAACAGGGAATAATTCACCCCTCCACTTT; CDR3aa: CASSLTGNNSPLHF
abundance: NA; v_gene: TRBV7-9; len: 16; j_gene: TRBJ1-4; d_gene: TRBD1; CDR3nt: TGTGCCAGCAGCTTAGGTACAGGGGTCCTTGTTCAAAAACTGTTTTTT; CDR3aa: CASSLGTGVLVQKLFF
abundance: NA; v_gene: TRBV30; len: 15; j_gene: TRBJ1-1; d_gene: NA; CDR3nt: TGTGCCTGGAGCCGTCAGGCAGGGTTGAACACTGAAGCTTTCTTT; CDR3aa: CAWSRQAGLNTEAFF
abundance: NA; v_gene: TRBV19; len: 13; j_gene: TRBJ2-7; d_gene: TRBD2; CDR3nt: TGTGCCAGTAGAAGTAGCGGGGGCTACGAGCAGTACTTC; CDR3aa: CASRSSGGYEQYF
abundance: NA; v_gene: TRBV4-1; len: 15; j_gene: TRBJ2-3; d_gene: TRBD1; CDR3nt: TGCGCCAGCAGCCAGACGGGACAGGGAAGAGATACGCAGTATTTT; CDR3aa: CASSQTGQGRDTQYF
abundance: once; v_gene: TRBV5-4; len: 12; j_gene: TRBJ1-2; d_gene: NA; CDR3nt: TGTGCCAGCAGCATCGCAGGGTATGGCTACACCTTC; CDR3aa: CASSIAGYGYTF
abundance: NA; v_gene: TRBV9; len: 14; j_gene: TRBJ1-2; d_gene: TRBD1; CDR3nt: TGTGCCAGCAGGCCGGGACAGGGGATTACTGGCTACACCTTC; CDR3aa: CASRPGQGITGYTF
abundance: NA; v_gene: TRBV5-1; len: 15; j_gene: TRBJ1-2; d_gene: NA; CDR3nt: TGCGCCAGCAGCTTGAAACAGGGTACTAACTATGGCTACACCTTC; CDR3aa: CASSLKQGTNYGYTF
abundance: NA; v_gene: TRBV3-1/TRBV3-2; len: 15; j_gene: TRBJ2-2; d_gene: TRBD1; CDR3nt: TGTGCCAGCAGCCAAGTAAGGGGGCCCACCGGGGAGCTGTTTTTT; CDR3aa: CASSQVRGPTGELFF
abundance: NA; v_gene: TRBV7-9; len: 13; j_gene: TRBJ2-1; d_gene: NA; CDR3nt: TGTGCCAGCAGCACGTCAGGCTACAATGAGCAGTTCTTC; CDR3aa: CASSTSGYNEQFF
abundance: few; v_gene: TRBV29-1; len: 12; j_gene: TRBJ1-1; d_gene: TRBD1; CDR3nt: TGCAGCGGAAGGGGGCTTAACACTGAAGCTTTCTTT; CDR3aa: CSGRGLNTEAFF
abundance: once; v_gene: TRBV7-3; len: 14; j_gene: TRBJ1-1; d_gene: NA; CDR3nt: TGTGCCAGCAGCTTAACGGGGCCGAACACTGAAGCTTTCTTT; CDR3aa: CASSLTGPNTEAFF
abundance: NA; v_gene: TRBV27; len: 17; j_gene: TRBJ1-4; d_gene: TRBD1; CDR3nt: TGTGCCAGCAGCCCGTCCCGGGACAGGGTCGGAAAGGGAAAACTGTTTTTT; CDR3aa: CASSPSRDRVGKGKLFF
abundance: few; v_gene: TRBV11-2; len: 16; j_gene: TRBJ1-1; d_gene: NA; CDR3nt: TGTGCCAGCAGCTCCCCTCGGACTGGAGTGAACACTGAAGCTTTCTTT; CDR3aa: CASSSPRTGVNTEAFF
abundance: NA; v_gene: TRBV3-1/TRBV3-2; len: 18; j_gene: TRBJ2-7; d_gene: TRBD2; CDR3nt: TGTGCCAGCAGCCAAGACGAGAGGCTAGCGGGGGGGAAGGACGAGCAGTACTTC; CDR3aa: CASSQDERLAGGKDEQYF
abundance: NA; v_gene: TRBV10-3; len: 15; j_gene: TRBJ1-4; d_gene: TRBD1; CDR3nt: TGTGCCATCAGCGGGACAGGGACAACTAATGAAAAACTGTTTTTT; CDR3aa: CAISGTGTTNEKLFF
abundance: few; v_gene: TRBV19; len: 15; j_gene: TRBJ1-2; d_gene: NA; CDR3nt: TGTGCCAGTAGTATGAGGGCAGGAGCTAACTATGGCTACACCTTC; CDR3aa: CASSMRAGANYGYTF
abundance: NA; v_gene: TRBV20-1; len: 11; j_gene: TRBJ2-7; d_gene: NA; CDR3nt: TGCATCACCGGGACTTCCTACGAGCAGTACTTC; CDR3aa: CITGTSYEQYF
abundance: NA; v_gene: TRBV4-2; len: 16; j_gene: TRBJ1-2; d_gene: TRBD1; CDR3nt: TGTGCCAGCAGTCTTTTATCGGGACAGGCTAACTATGGCTACACCTTC; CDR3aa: CASSLLSGQANYGYTF
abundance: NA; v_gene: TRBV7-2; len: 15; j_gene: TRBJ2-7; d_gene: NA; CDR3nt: TGTGCCAGCAGCTTAGGGGTAGGGAGCTCCTACGAGCAGTACTTC; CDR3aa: CASSLGVGSSYEQYF
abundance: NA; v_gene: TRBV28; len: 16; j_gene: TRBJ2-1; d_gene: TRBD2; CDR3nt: TGTGCCAGCAGTATTTGGACTAGCGGGGTCTACAATGAGCAGTTCTTC; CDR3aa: CASSIWTSGVYNEQFF
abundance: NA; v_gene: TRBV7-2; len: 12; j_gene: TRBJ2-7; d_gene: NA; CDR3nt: TGTGCCAGCAGCTCCAGGGGCTACGAGCAGTACTTC; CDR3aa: CASSSRGYEQYF
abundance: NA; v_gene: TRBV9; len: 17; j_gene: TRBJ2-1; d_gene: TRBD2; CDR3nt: TGTGCCAGCAGCGTACAAGCGGGGGGAAGCTCCTACAATGAGCAGTTCTTC; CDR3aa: CASSVQAGGSSYNEQFF
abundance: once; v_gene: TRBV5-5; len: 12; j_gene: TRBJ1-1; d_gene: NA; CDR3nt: TGTGCCAGCAGCTTATATGACAGAGAAGCTTTCTTT; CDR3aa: CASSLYDREAFF
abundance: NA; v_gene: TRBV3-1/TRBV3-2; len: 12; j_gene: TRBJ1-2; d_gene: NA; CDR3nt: TGTGCCAGCAGTCCGGACGGGGGTGGCTACACCTTC; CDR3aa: CASSPDGGGYTF
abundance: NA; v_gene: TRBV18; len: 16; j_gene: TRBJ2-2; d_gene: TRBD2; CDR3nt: TGTGCCAGCTCCCCCCCGGGACTACGGGCGACCGGGGAGCTGTTTTTT; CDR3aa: CASSPPGLRATGELFF
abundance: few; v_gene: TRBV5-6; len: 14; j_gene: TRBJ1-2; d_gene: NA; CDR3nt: TGTGCCAGCAGCTTATGGGCAACAGGGCACGGCTACACCTTC; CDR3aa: CASSLWATGHGYTF
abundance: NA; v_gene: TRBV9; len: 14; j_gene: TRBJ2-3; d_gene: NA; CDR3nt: TGTGCCAGCAGCGTCAACTCTAACACAGATACGCAGTATTTT; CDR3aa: CASSVNSNTDTQYF
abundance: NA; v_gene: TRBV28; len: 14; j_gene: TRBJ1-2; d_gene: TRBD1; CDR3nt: TGTGCCAGCAGTTTAACGGCAGGGGGTTCTGGCTACACCTTC; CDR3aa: CASSLTAGGSGYTF